This TCR beta chain was captured in a study of neurological immune-mediated disorders (dated by TCRdb to between 2018 and 2021). A note on the overall study: The study compared peripheral blood TCR-beta repertoires of HTLV-I-associated myelopathy (HAM/TSP) patients, multiple sclerosis patients and healthy controls using UMI-based sequencing. Of the approximately 68 subjects in the cohort, around 14 were HAM/TSP patients, about 35 were multiple sclerosis patients, and around 20 were healthy controls. The roughly 99 TCR-beta libraries covered PBMC samples along with longitudinal samples, technical triplicates, and paired sorted CD4+ and CD8+ T-cell subsets. What the work shows at the level of the full study, not this receptor alone: TCR clonal expansion was highest in HAM/TSP patients and lowest in MS patients, with MS patients falling below even healthy controls. Expanded clones from different subjects shared no identical CDR3 amino acid sequences, which suggests that TCR-beta repertoires were private in all groups.

The healthy controls were volunteers from blood banks in Maryland, USA. Libraries from unsorted PBMCs were made from 2 million PBMCs kept in RNAlater at -80 degrees C until RNA extraction. Peripheral blood underwent Ficoll-Hypaque density gradient centrifugation to isolate PBMCs, which were then cryopreserved in liquid nitrogen. Taken from cysteine to phenylalanine, the CDR3 has 16 residues. CDR3 DNA only is kept here, 48 bases in frame from base 1. The V end loses 5 bases and the J end loses 2 bases, and a stretch of 19 bases separates them. Taken from the germline V gene (reference sequence), the CDR1 and CDR2 loops are MNHNY and SVGAGI. This clonotype has only a few counts. Its antigen target is currently unknown. Base qualities are not recorded, but no much larger clone differs from it by a single base. cDNA was synthesized by template-switch 5'RACE using a primer with a 10-nucleotide random unique molecular identifier that tagged each TCR transcript. Each sequencing run produced over 200 million TCR-beta sequences covering 15-18 subjects. Total RNA was extracted with the RNeasy kit. Using the KAPA Real-time Library Amplification kit, TCR-beta VDJ regions were amplified with primers for the TCR constant region and the 5'RACE anchor. Sample indexes and Illumina adaptors were added in a first PCR, after which library yield was increased in a second PCR. After Ampure bead purification, the roughly 650 bp TCR product was size-selected on a 2% E-gel SizeSelection system. Library quality was checked on a Bioanalyzer, concentration was measured with Qubit, and libraries were quantified with the Kapa Library Quantification kit before pooling. An Illumina HiSeq 2500 was used to sequence the libraries paired-end at 2 x 150 bp. To increase sequence diversity, roughly 24-31% phiX was spiked into each library pool. As for how the authors treated the data: The UMI-based MiGEC pipeline processed quality-filtered reads and removed over 80% of raw TCR sequences during error correction. VDJ genes were aligned to IMGT germline references, and each clonotype was defined by a unique CDR3 amino acid sequence together with V-J genes. VDJtools evaluated clonal expansion, Shannon diversity and CDR3 relatedness (CalcPairwiseDistances, ClusterSamples); CLCbio workbench built phylogenetic trees. Using coefficient-of-variation modelling across technical triplicates, the study counted a clone as expanded if it had at least 8 unique UMIs. Starting from the raw public reads, TCRdb applied fastp trimming at Q25, assembled clones with MiXCR and retained in-frame beta chains. Entries are consolidated by CDR3 protein sequence, retaining the most common genes and DNA. The authors' filters were not applied to this entry. Present in this sample are tens of thousands of distinct CDR3 sequences, roughly 9% of which were seen just once. In total, the top ten clones hold 1.5% to 2% of the sample.

The specimen sequenced was PBMCs. The TCR comes from a man aged 45-65 years in good health. This receptor chain uses TRBV6-6 and TRBJ2-7; TRBD1 is a possible D gene, resting on 5 matching bases. The DNA sequence is TGTGCCAGCAGTAACAGGCCTCCGTACTCTCCCTACGAGCAGTACTTC. This encodes CASSNRPPYSPYEQYF.